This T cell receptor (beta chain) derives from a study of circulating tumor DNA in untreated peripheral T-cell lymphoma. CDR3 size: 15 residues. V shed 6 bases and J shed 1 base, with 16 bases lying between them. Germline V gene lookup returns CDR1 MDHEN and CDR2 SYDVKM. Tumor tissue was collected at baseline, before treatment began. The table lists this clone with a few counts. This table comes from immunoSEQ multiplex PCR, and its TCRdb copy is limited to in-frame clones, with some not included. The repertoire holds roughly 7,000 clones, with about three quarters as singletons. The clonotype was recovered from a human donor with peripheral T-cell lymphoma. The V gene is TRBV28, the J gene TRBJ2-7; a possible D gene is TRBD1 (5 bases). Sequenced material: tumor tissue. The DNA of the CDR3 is TGTGCCAGCAGAAACCAGGGTTTTCAGTCCTACGAGCAGTACTTC. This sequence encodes CASRNQGFQSYEQYF.